This TCR beta chain came from a study of OX40 agonist ivuxolimab in advanced cancers. The wider study: Given to patients was ivuxolimab, an agonistic anti-OX40 (CD134) antibody. In this trial design, patients received ivuxolimab intravenously at 0.01 to 10 mg/kg every 2 weeks. One hepatocellular carcinoma and two cutaneous melanoma patients partially responded. General study findings and limits: The study found among the lowest clonal expansion in partial responders at 0.1-3.0 mg/kg.

This clone was seen only once. Its target is not known. TCRdb's copy holds only in-frame clones and misses some; the assay was immunoSEQ multiplex PCR. The repertoire holds about 63,000 clones, with about 91% as singletons. The CDR3 spans 16 residues. The germline V gene encodes CDR1 MGHRA and CDR2 YSYEKL. Trimming pared 1 base from V and 1 base from J, leaving 13 bases between. This specimen was CD4+ or CD8+ T cells sorted from blood, taken in a trial of the OX40 agonist ivuxolimab. The receptor comes from an adult with an advanced solid tumor such as melanoma, head and neck, liver or kidney cancer. This chain joins TRBV4-1 and TRBJ2-5; possible D gene TRBD2, 7 bases. The CDR3 is CASSQVGGGLQETQYF. In DNA form, the CDR3 reads TGCGCCAGCAGCCAAGTTGGGGGGGGCCTCCAAGAGACCCAGTACTTC.